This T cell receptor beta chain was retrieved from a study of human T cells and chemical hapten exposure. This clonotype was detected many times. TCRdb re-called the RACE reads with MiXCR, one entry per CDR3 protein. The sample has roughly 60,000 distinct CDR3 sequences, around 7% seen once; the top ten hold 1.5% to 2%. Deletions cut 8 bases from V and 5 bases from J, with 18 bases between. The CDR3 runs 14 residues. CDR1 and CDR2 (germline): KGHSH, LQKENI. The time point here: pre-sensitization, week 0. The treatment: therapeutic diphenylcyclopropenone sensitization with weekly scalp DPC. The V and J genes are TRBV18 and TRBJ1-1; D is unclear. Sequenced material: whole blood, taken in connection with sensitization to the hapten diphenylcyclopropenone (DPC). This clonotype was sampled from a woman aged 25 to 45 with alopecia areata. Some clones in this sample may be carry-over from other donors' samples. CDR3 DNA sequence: TGTGCCAGCCTTGAGTCGCGGGCGGATACTGAAGCTTTCTTT. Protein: CASLESRADTEAFF.